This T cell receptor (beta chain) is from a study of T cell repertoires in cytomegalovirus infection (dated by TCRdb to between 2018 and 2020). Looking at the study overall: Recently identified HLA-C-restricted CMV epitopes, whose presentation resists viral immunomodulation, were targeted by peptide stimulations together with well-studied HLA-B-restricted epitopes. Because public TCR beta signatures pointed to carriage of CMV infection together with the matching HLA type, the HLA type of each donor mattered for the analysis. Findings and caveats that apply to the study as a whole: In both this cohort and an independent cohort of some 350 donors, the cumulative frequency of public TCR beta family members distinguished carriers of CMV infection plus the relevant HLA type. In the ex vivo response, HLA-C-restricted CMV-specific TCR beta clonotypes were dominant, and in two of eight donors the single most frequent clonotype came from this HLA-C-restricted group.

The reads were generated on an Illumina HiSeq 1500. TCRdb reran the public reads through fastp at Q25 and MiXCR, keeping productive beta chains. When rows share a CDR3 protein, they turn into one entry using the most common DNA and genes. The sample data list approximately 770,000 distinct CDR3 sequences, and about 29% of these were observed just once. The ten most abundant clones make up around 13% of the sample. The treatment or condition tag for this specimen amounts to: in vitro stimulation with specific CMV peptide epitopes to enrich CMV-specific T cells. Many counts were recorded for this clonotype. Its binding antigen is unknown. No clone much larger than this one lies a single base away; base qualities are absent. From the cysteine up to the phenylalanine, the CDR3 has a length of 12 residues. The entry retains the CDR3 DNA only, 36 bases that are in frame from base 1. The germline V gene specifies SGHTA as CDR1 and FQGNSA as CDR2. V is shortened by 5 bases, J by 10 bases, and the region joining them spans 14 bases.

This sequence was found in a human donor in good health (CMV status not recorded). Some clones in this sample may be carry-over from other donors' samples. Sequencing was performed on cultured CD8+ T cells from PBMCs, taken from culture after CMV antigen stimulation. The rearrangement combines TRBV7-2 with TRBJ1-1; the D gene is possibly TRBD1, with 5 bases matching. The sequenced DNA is TGTGCCAGCAGCCCCGGGGGGTCGCGAGCTTTCTTT. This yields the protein CASSPGGSRAFF.